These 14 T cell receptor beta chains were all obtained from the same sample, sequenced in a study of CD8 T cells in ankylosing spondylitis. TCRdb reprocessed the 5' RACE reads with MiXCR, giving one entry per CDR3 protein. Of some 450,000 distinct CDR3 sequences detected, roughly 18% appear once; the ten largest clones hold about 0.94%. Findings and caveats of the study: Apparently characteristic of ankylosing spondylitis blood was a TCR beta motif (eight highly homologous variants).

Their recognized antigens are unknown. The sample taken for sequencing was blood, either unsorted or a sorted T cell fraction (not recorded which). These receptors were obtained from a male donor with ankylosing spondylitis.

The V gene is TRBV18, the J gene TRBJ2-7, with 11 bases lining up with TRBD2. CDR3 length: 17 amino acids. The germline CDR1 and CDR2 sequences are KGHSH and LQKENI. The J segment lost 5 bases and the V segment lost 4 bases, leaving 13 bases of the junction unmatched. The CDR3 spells CASSRPGLAEGRDEQYF. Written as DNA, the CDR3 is TGTGCCAGCTCACGACCGGGACTAGCGGAGGGCCGAGACGAGCAGTACTTC. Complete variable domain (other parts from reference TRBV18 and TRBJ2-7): NAGVMQNPRHLVRRRGQEARLRCSPMKGHSHVYWYRQLPEEGLKFMVYLQKENIIDESGMPKERFSAEFPKEGPSILRIQQVVRGDSAAYFCASSRPGLAEGRDEQYFGPGTRLTVT.

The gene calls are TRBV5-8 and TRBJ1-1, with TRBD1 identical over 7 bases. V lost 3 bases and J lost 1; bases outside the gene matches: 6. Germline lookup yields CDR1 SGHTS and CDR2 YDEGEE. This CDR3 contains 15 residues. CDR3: CASSSPGQRNTEAFF. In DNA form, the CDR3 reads TGTGCCAGCAGCTCACCGGGACAGAGGAACACTGAAGCTTTCTTT.

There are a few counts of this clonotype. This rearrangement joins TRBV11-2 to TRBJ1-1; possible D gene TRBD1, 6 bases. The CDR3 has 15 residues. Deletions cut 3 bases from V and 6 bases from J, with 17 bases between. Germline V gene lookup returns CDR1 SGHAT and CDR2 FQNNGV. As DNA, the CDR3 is TGTGCCAGCAGCTTTCACACAGGGCAGACGGCTGAAGCTTTCTTT. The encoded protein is CASSFHTGQTAEAFF.

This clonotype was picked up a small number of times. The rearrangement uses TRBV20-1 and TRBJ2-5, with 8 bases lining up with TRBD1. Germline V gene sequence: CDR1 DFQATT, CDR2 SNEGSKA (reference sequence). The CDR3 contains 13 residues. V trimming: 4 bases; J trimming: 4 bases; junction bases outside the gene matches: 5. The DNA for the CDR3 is TGCAGTGCTAAATGGACAGGGAGAGAGACCCAGTACTTC. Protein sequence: CSAKWTGRETQYF.

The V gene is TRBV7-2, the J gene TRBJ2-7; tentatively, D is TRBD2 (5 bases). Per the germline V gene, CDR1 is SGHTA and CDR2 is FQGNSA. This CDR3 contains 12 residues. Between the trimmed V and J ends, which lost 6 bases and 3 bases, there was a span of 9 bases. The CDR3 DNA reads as TGTGCCAGCAGGGGCGGAGGCTACGAGCAGTACTTC. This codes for CASRGGGYEQYF. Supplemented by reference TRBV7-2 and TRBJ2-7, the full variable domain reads GAGVSQSPSNKVTEKGKDVELRCDPISGHTALYWYRQSLGQGLEFLIYFQGNSAPDKSGLPSDRFSAERTGGSVSTLTIQRTQQEDSAVYLCASRGGGYEQYFGPGTRLTVT.

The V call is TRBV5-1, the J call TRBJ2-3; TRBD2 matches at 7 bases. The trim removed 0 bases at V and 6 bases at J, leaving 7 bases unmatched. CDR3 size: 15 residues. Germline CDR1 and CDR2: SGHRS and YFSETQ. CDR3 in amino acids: CASSLVRGDPDTQYF. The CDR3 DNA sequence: TGCGCCAGCAGCTTGGTTCGGGGGGATCCCGATACGCAGTATTTT.

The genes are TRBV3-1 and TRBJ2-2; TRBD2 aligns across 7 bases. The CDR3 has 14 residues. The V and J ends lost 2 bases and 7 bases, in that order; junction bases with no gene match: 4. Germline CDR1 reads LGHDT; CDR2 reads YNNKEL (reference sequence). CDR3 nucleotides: TGTGCCAGCAGCCAACAAGGCGGGGGCGGGGAGCTGTTTTTT. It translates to CASSQQGGGGELFF.

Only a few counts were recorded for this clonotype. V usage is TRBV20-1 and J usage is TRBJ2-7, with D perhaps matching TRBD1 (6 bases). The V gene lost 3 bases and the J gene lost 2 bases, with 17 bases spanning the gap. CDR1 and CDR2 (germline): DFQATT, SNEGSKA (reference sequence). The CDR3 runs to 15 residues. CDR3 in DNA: TGCAGTGCTAGGGGCCCCGACAAGGGGGCCTACGAGCAGTACTTC. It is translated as CSARGPDKGAYEQYF.

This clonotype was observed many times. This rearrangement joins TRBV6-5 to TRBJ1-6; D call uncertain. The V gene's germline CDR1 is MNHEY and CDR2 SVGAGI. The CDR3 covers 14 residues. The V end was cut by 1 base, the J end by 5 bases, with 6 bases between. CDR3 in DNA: TGTGCCAGCAGTTACTGGCGGAATAATTCACCCCTCCACTTT. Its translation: CASSYWRNNSPLHF.

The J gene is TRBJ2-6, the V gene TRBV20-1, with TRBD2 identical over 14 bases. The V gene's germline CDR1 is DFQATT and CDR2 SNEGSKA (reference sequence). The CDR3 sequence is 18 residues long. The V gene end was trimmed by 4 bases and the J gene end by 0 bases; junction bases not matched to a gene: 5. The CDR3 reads CSATPGLAGGSGANVLTF. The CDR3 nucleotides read TGCAGTGCTACCCCCGGACTAGCGGGAGGCTCTGGGGCCAACGTCCTGACTTTC.

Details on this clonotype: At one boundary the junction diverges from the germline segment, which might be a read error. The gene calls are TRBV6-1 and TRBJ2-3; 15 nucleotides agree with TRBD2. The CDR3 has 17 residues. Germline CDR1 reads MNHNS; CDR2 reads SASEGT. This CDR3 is CAISEARTSGRVDTQYF. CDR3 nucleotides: TGTGCCATCAGTGAAGCCCGGACTAGCGGGAGGGTGGATACGCAGTATTTT.

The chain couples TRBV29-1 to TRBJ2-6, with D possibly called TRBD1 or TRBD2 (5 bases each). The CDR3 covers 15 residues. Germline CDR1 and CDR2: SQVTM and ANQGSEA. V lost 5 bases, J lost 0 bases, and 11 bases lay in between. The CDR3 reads CSVIGDPSGANVLTF. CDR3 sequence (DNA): TGCAGCGTTATAGGGGACCCCTCTGGGGCCAACGTCCTGACTTTC.

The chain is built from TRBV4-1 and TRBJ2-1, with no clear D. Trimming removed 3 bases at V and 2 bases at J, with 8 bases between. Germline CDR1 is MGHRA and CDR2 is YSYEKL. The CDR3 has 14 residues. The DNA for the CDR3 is TGCGCCAGCAGCCACGACCGCACCTACAATGAGCAGTTCTTC. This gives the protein CASSHDRTYNEQFF.

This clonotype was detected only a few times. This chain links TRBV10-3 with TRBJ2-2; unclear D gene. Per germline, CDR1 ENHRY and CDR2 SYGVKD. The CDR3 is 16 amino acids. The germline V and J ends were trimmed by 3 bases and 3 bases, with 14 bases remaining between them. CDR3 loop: CAISDPGQADTGELFF. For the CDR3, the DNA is TGTGCCATCAGTGACCCCGGTCAGGCGGACACCGGGGAGCTGTTTTTT.